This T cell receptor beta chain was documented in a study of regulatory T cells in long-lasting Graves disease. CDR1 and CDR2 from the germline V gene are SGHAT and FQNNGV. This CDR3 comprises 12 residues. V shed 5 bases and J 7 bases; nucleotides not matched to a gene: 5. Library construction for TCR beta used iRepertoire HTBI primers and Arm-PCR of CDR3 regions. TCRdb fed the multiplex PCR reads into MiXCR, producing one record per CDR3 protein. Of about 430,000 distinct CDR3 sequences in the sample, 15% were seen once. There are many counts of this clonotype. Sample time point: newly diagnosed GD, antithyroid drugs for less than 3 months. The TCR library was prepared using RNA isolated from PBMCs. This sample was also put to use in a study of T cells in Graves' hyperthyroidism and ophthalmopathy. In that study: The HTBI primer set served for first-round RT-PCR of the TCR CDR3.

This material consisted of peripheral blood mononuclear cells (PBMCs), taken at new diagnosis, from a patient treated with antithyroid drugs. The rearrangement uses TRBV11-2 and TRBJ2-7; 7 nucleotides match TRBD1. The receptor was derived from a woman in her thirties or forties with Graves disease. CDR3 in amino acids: CASSKDRDEQYF. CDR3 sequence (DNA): TGTGCCAGCAGCAAAGACAGGGATGAGCAGTACTTC.